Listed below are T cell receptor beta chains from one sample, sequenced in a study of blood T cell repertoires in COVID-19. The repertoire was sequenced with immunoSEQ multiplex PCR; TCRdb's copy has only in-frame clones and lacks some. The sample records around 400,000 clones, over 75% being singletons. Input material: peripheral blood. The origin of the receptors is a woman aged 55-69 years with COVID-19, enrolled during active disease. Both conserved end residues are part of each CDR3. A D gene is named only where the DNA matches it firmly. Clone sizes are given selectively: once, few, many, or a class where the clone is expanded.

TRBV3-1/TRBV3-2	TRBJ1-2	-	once	TGTGCCAGCAGCCAAGATGGTCAGGGTAGGCGGAACACCTTC	CASSQDGQGRRNTF
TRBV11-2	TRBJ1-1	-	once	TGTGCCAGCAGCTCCTCCCCGATTCGGGGGACTGAAGCTTTCTTT	CASSSSPIRGTEAFF
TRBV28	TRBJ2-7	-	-	TGTGCCAGCAGTCCACCGAGGGACATCTCCTACGAGCAGTACTTC	CASSPPRDISYEQYF
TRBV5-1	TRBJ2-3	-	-	TGCGCCAGCAGCTTGTCGGATACGCAGTATTTT	CASSLSDTQYF
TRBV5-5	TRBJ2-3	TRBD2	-	TGTGCCAGCAGCTCGGGACTAGCGGTTGAGTTGGCGCAGTATTTT	CASSSGLAVELAQYF
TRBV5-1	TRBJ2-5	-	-	TGCGCCAGCAGCTTGGGAGGCCGGTCGGCAGAGACCCAGTACTTC	CASSLGGRSAETQYF
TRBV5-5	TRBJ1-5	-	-	TGTGCCAGCAGCATCCAGACAGGAGTCAATCAGCCCCAGCATTTT	CASSIQTGVNQPQHF
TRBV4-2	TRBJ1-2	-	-	TGTGCCAGCAGCCAAGACAGGACTCAGACGCTTTATGGCTACACCTTC	CASSQDRTQTLYGYTF
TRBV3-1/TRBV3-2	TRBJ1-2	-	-	TGTGCCAGCAGCTTCGGACAGCCTAACTATGGCTACACCTTC	CASSFGQPNYGYTF
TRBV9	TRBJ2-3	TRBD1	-	TGTGCCAGCAACCGACAGGGGATGACAGATACGCAGTATTTT	CASNRQGMTDTQYF
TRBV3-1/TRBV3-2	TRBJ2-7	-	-	-	CASSQDFGEGSPLSNEQYF
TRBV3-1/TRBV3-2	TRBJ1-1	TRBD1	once	TGTGCCAGCAGCGTGCAACGGGACAGTAATGAAGCTTTCTTT	CASSVQRDSNEAFF
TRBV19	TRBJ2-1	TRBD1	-	TGTGCCAGTAGTATAACAGGGGGGACGAACAATGAGCAGTTCTTC	CASSITGGTNNEQFF
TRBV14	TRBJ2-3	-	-	TGTGCCAGCAGCTCAAACAGGGAATCTACGCCAGATACGCAGTATTTT	CASSSNRESTPDTQYF
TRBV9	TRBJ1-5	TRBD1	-	TGTGCCAGCAGCTTAACAGGGGTAGGGCAGCCCCAGCATTTT	CASSLTGVGQPQHF
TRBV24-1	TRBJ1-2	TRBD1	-	TGTGCCACCAGTGATTTAAGGGGGCTTTTGGACTATGGCTACACCTTC	CATSDLRGLLDYGYTF
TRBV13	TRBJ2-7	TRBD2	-	TGTGCCAGCAGCAAAGGACTAGCGGGGGGGCCCTACGAGCAGTACTTC	CASSKGLAGGPYEQYF
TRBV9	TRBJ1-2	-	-	TGTGCCAGCAGCGTGGACGGGAGTGGCTACACCTTC	CASSVDGSGYTF
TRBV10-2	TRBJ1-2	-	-	TGCGCCAGCAGTGATTTTGAACAGGGCGGGAACTATGGCTACACCTTC	CASSDFEQGGNYGYTF
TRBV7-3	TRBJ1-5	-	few	TGTGCCAGCAGCTCAGGTGGCAATCAGCCCCAGCATTTT	CASSSGGNQPQHF
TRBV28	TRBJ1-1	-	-	TGTGCCAGCAGCCAGGTAAACCAAGGGGTTTTCTTT	CASSQVNQGVFF
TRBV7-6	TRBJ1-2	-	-	TGTGCCAGCAGCCCCGAGGGGGTAGGGAACTATGGCTACACCTTC	CASSPEGVGNYGYTF
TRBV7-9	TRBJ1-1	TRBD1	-	TGTGCCAGCAGCTTAATGGGACAGGGAGCTGAAGCTTTCTTT	CASSLMGQGAEAFF
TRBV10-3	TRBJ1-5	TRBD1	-	TGTGCCATCAGTGACTCCGACAGGGTTAGCAATCAGCCCCAGCATTTT	CAISDSDRVSNQPQHF
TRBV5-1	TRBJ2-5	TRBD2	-	TGCGCCAGCAGCCGAGGGACTAGCGGGGGTCCCGAGACCCAGTACTTC	CASSRGTSGGPETQYF
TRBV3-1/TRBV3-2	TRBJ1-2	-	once	TGTGCCAGCAGCCAAGATCTAAGTGGGCTCGGCTACACCTTC	CASSQDLSGLGYTF
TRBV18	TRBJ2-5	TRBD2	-	TGTGCCAGCTCACCATCTCTGGGGGGGACTTTTGTGGAGACCCAGTACTTC	CASSPSLGGTFVETQYF
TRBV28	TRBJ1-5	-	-	TGTGCCAGCAGTTTCGGGGGGGAAGGCAATCAGCCCCAGCATTTT	CASSFGGEGNQPQHF
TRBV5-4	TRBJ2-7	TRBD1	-	TGTGCCAGCAGCTGGGGGACAGACGAGCAGTACTTC	CASSWGTDEQYF